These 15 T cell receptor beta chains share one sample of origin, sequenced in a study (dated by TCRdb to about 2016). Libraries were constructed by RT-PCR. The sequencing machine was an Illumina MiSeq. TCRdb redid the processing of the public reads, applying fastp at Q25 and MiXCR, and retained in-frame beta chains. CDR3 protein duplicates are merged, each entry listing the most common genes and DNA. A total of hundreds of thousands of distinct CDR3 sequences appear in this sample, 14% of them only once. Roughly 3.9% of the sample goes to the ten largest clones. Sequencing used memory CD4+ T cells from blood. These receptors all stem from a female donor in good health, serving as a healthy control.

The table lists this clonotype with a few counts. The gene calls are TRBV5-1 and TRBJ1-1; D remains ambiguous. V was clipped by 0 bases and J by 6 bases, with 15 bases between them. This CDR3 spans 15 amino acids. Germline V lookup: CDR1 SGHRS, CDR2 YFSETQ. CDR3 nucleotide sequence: TGCGCCAGCAGCTTGGTGCCGGACCCCGGGGCTGAAGCTTTCTTT. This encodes CASSLVPDPGAEAFF.

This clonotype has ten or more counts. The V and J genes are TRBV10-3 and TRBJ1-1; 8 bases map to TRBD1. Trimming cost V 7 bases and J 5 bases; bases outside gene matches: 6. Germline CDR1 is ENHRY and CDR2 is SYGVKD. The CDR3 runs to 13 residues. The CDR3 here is CAINGQGGTEAFF. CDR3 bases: TGTGCCATCAACGGACAGGGAGGAACTGAAGCTTTCTTT.

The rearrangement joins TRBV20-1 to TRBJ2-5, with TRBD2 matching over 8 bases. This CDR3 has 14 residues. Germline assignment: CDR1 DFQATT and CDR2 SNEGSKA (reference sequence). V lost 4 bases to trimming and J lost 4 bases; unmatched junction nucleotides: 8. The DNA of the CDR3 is TGCAGTGCTACCGGGGGGGCGCCTTTAGAGACCCAGTACTTC. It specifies CSATGGAPLETQYF.

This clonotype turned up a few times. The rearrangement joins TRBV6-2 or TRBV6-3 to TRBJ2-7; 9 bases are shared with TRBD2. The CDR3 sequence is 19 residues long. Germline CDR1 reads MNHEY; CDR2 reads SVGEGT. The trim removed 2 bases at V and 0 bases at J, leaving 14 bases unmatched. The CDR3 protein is CASSYPAAGLAGDSYEQYF. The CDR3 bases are TGTGCCAGCAGTTACCCAGCGGCCGGATTAGCGGGGGACTCCTACGAGCAGTACTTC.

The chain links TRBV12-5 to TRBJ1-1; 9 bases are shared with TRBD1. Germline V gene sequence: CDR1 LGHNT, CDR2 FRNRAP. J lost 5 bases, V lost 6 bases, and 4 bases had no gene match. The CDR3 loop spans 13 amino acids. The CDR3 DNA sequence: TGTGCTAGTGGGAAGGACAGGGGAACTGAAGCTTTCTTT. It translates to CASGKDRGTEAFF.

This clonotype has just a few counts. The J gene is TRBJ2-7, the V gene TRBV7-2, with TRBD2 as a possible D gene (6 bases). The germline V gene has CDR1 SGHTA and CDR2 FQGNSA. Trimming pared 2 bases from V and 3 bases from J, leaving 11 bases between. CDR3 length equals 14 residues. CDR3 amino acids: CASSLRLELYEQYF. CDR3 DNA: TGTGCCAGCAGCTTAAGACTAGAACTCTACGAGCAGTACTTC.

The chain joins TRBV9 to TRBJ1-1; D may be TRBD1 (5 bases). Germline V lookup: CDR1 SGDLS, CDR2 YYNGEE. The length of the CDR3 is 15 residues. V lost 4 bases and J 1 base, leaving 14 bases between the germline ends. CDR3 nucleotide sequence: TGTGCCAGCAGCAGAGAGGGACGGGGGAACACTGAAGCTTTCTTT. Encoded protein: CASSREGRGNTEAFF.

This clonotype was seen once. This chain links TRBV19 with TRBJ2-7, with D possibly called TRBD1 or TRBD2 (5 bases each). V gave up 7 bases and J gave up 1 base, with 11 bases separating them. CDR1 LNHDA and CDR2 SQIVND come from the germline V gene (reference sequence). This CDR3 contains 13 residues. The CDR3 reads CASTRGVSYEQYF. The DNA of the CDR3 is TGTGCCAGTACGAGGGGTGTGTCCTACGAGCAGTACTTC.

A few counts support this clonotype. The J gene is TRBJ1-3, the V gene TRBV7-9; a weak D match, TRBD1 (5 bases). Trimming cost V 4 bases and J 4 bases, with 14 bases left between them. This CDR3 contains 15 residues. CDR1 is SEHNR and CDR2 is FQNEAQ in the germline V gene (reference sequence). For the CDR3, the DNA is TGTGCCAGCAGCTCGGACATTCTAGGAGGAAACACCATATATTTT. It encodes CASSSDILGGNTIYF.

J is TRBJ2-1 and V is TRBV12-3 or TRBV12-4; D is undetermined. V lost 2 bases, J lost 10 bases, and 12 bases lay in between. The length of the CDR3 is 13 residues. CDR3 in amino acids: CASSLTERREQFF. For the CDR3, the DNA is TGTGCCAGCAGTTTAACAGAGCGACGGGAGCAGTTCTTC.

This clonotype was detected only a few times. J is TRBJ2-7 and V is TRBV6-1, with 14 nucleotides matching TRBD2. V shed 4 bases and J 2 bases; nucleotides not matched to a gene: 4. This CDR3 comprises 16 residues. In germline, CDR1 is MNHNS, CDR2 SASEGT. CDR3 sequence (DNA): TGTGCCAGCAGTGCGACTAGCGGGAGGGCCCCCTACGAGCAGTACTTC. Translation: CASSATSGRAPYEQYF.

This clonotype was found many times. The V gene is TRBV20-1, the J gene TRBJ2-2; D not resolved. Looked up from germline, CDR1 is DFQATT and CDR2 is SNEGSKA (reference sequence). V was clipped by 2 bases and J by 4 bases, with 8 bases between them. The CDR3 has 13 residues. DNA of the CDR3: TGCAGTGCTAGACAGAGTGGCACCGGGGAGCTGTTTTTT. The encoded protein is CSARQSGTGELFF.

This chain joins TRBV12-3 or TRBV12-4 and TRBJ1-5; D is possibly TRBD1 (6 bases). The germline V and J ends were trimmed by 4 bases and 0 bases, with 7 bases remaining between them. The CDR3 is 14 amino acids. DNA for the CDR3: TGTGCCAGCAGTTGGGGGGCTAGCAATCAGCCCCAGCATTTT. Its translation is CASSWGASNQPQHF.

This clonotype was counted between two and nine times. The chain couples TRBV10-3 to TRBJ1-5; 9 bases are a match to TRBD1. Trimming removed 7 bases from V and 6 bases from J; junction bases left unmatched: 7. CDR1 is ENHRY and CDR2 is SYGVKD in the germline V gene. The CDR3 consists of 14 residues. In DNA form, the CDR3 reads TGTGCCATCAAGGGACAGGGTCAGGGTCAGCCCCAGCATTTT. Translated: CAIKGQGQGQPQHF.

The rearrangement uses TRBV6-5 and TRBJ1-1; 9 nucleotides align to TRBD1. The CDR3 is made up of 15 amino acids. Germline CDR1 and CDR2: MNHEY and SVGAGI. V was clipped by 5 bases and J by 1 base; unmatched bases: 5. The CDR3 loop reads CASSVTGGWNTEAFF. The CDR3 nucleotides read TGTGCCAGCAGTGTGACAGGGGGATGGAACACTGAAGCTTTCTTT.